Sequencing of this T cell receptor (beta chain) was carried out in a study of cytomegalovirus exposure and HLA in healthy donors. This CDR3 comprises 13 residues. The PCR had 60 Vbeta and 13 Jbeta primers. Measured with immunoSEQ multiplex PCR; TCRdb has only the in-frame clones, and not every one. The data show about 170,000 clones, with more than 70% seen just once and about 1.6% held by the top ten. For this clone: Its antigen is not identified.

Study conclusions and caveats: Among TCR beta chains, those listed as cytomegalovirus-associated numbered some 160. One variant, a missense change in DCLRE1C, was linked in a later analysis to TCR beta V- and J-gene trimming. Apart from CMV serostatus, no immune exposure information was available. The classifier reportedly diagnosed cytomegalovirus status with high specificity and sensitivity.

Sequencing used PBMCs. The chain carries TRBV12-2 and TRBJ2-3; TRBD2 is the table's D call, not checked against the DNA. TRBV12-2 is labeled a pseudogene. The TCR was taken from a male donor in good health and CMV-seronegative. The CDR3 region has the DNA TGTGCAAGTCGCTTGACTAGCACAGATACGCAGTATTTT. This translates into CASRLTSTDTQYF.